Shown below are 22 T cell receptor beta chains from a single sample sequenced in a study of post-analysis software for immune sequencing data. Unique molecular identifiers were built into the TCR beta cDNA libraries. TCRdb reanalysed the PCR reads using MiXCR and keeps one entry per CDR3 protein. The sample records 170,000 or so distinct CDR3 sequences, 30% being singletons. Study results and limitations: The study found TRBV5-6, TRBV5-1 and TRBV20-1 among 5 or 6 TRBV segments more frequent in patients than controls.

These receptors have no identified antigens. Sequencing was performed on blood. The receptors here all came from a girl aged 10 to 17 with multiple sclerosis.

This clonotype was picked up a small number of times. This rearrangement joins TRBV7-9 to TRBJ2-7; TRBD2 matches at 7 bases. This CDR3 contains 16 residues. J was trimmed by 2 bases and V by 4 bases; bases with no gene match: 11. CDR1 SEHNR and CDR2 FQNEAQ come from the germline V gene (reference sequence). The CDR3 loop reads CASSSTRAGWAYEQYF. The CDR3 DNA follows: TGTGCCAGCAGCTCAACCAGAGCGGGGTGGGCCTACGAGCAGTACTTC.

This clonotype occurred many times. The genes are TRBV27 and TRBJ2-1, with D unclear. Trimming removed 3 bases at V and 4 bases at J, with 4 bases between. Germline loops: CDR1 MNHEY, CDR2 SMNVEV (reference sequence). This CDR3 has 12 residues. CDR3 in DNA: TGTGCCAGCAGTTTCTTGTACAATGAGCAGTTCTTC. It is translated as CASSFLYNEQFF.

The V gene is TRBV5-1, the J gene TRBJ2-5; TRBD2 matches 10 bases. Germline-derived CDR1 and CDR2 are SGHRS and YFSETQ. V gave up 3 bases and J gave up 2 bases; unmatched junction bases: 4. The CDR3 totals 15 residues. The CDR3 DNA is TGCGCCAGCAGCTCGACGACTAGCGGGCAAGAGACCCAGTACTTC. This sequence encodes CASSSTTSGQETQYF.

The sample holds a few counts of this clonotype. The chain recombines TRBV28 with TRBJ2-5, with D possibly being TRBD2 (5 bases). Trimming cost V 5 bases and J 6 bases, with 16 bases left between them. Per germline, CDR1 MDHEN and CDR2 SYDVKM. CDR3 length: 14 amino acids. The CDR3 spells CASSPSGDGKTQYF. The CDR3 DNA reads TGTGCCAGCAGTCCCTCCGGGGATGGGAAGACCCAGTACTTC.

This clonotype showed up just a few times. The V call is TRBV11-3, the J call TRBJ2-1; D not certain. This CDR3 spans 15 amino acids. The V gene's germline CDR1 is SGHNT and CDR2 YENEEA. Trimming took 6 bases from V and 0 from J, leaving 12 bases between them. The CDR3, as DNA: TGTGCCAGCAGTCTAGGACCGAACTCCTACAATGAGCAGTTCTTC. This translates into CASSLGPNSYNEQFF. Full variable domain (missing parts from reference TRBV11-3 and TRBJ2-1): EAGVVQSPRYKIIEKKQPVAFWCNPISGHNTLYWYLQNLGQGPELLIRYENEEAVDDSQLPKDRFSAERLKGVDSTLKIQPAELGDSAVYLCASSLGPNSYNEQFFGPGTRLTVL.

V and J are TRBV10-3 and TRBJ1-1, with D unresolved. V was pared by 3 bases and J by 6 bases, with 14 bases between. CDR3 length: 14 residues. The V gene's germline CDR1 is ENHRY and CDR2 SYGVKD. In DNA, the CDR3 is TGTGCCATCAGTGACCCGGGCGTCTGGGCTGAAGCTTTCTTT. Translation: CAISDPGVWAEAFF.

This clonotype was recorded many times. The chain links TRBV7-9 to TRBJ2-1; TRBD2 matches at 7 bases. This CDR3 spans 16 amino acids. The trim removed 5 bases at V and 8 bases at J, leaving 15 bases unmatched. Germline V gene data show CDR1 as SEHNR and CDR2 as FQNEAQ (reference sequence). The CDR3 here is CASSAPRGFRRDEQFF. The CDR3 coding sequence is TGTGCCAGCAGCGCCCCGCGGGGGTTTCGGAGGGATGAGCAGTTCTTC.

The chain employs TRBV5-1 and TRBJ1-1; perhaps TRBD1 as D (6 bases). Germline V gene data show CDR1 as SGHRS and CDR2 as YFSETQ. The CDR3 loop spans 15 amino acids. V was cut by 3 bases and J by 2 bases, with 14 bases left in between. CDR3 loop: CASSSKTGPNTEAFF. The CDR3 coding sequence is TGCGCCAGCAGCTCAAAGACAGGTCCCAACACTGAAGCTTTCTTT.

This clonotype was counted ten times or more. The chain has TRBV29-1 and TRBJ2-1; tentative D call: TRBD2 (5 bases). Germline values: CDR1 SQVTM, CDR2 ANQGSEA. The CDR3 is made up of 14 amino acids. V dropped 6 bases and J dropped 6 bases, with 18 bases sitting between them. The DNA of the CDR3 is TGCAGCGTCCGAGGGCCCAACACAATCAATGAGCAGTTCTTC. Amino acids: CSVRGPNTINEQFF.

This clonotype appeared many times. This sequence joins TRBV7-9 and TRBJ2-1; 11 bases are shared with TRBD2. Germline assignment: CDR1 SEHNR and CDR2 FQNEAQ (reference sequence). The CDR3 is 18 amino acids. Unmatched junction bases numbered 10, after V lost 4 bases and J lost 2 bases. CDR3 region: CASSSLSLAGEAYNEQFF. CDR3 in DNA: TGTGCCAGCAGCTCGCTCTCACTAGCGGGAGAAGCCTACAATGAGCAGTTCTTC.

This clonotype was counted between two and nine times. The chain combines TRBV4-1 with TRBJ2-4; D unresolved. Germline CDR1 MGHRA, CDR2 YSYEKL. The V end was cut by 1 base, the J end by 1 base, with 11 bases between. The CDR3 has 16 amino acids. CDR3 sequence (DNA): TGCGCCAGCAGCCAAGTAGGACCGGTTGCCAAAAACATTCAGTACTTC. Translated: CASSQVGPVAKNIQYF.

Worth noting for this clonotype: A much more abundant neighbour one base away suggests this may be a read error. V gene TRBV29-1 combines with J gene TRBJ1-5; 7 nucleotides line up with TRBD1. Germline values: CDR1 SQVTM, CDR2 ANQGSEA. The CDR3 is made up of 13 amino acids. The CDR3 protein is CSIGQAPNRPQHF. CDR3 sequence (DNA): TGCAGCATTGGACAGGCGCCCAATCGGCCCCAGCATTTT.

There are many counts of this clonotype. The rearrangement uses TRBV3-1 and TRBJ2-3; D is perhaps TRBD1 (6 bases). Trimming took off 4 bases at V and 6 bases at J, with 14 bases between the two ends. Per germline, CDR1 LGHDT and CDR2 YNNKEL (reference sequence). This CDR3 contains 14 residues. The CDR3 sequence: CASSPLGGGDTQYF. The CDR3 nucleotides read TGTGCCAGCAGCCCCCTTGGGGGCGGTGATACGCAGTATTTT.

V is TRBV5-1 and J is TRBJ2-1, with 9 bases matching TRBD1. The CDR3 is 15 residues long. CDR1 is SGHRS, CDR2 YFSETQ, per germline. V dropped 4 bases and J dropped 7; count of bases not matched to a gene: 9. CDR3: CASSNNRDRANEQFF. The DNA of the CDR3 is TGCGCCAGCAGCAATAACCGGGACAGGGCTAATGAGCAGTTCTTC.

The chain carries TRBV4-1 and TRBJ1-6; D ambiguous. Germline V gene sequence: CDR1 MGHRA, CDR2 YSYEKL. This CDR3 has 13 amino acids. V was cut by 0 bases and J by 7 bases, with 4 bases left in between. The CDR3: CASSQDKNSPLHF. CDR3 DNA sequence: TGCGCCAGCAGCCAAGATAAGAATTCACCCCTCCACTTT.

The V and J genes are TRBV5-1 and TRBJ1-1; no definite D call. The germline V gene encodes CDR1 SGHRS and CDR2 YFSETQ. This CDR3 spans 16 amino acids. With 0 bases removed from V and 0 bases from J, the gap between germline ends came to 12 bases. The CDR3 nucleotides read TGCGCCAGCAGCTTGGGGTTGGGAGAGATGAACACTGAAGCTTTCTTT. Its protein product is CASSLGLGEMNTEAFF.

The sample holds a few counts of this clonotype. This chain links TRBV28 with TRBJ2-1; D not certain. The V end was cut by 7 bases, the J end by 0 bases, with 19 bases between. The germline CDR1 and CDR2 sequences are MDHEN and SYDVKM. The CDR3 covers 17 residues. CDR3 nucleotides: TGTGCCAGCACTGCAGCCTTCCCCTCTAGCTCCTACAATGAGCAGTTCTTC. This translates into CASTAAFPSSSYNEQFF.

V and J are TRBV20-1 and TRBJ2-7, with TRBD1 identical over 7 bases. CDR3 size: 15 residues. Looked up from germline, CDR1 is DFQATT and CDR2 is SNEGSKA (reference sequence). Trimming took 0 bases from V and 7 from J; bases not matched to a gene: 12. CDR3 sequence (DNA): TGCAGTGCTAGAGATGGAGCAGGGGGTTCTGGAGAGCAGTACTTC. It yields the protein CSARDGAGGSGEQYF.

The V call is TRBV3-1, the J call TRBJ1-1; possibly TRBD1 for D (5 bases). V was trimmed by 3 bases and J by 5 bases, leaving 28 bases between them. The CDR3 loop spans 19 amino acids. Germline values: CDR1 LGHDT, CDR2 YNNKEL (reference sequence). CDR3 coding DNA: TGTGCCAGCAGCCACCGAACCAGAGCCTCAAGGGGCGTAGGTACTGAAGCTTTCTTT. It specifies CASSHRTRASRGVGTEAFF.

Comment on this clonotype: Likely a read error: the CDR3 ends without its conserved phenylalanine or tryptophan. The rearrangement joins TRBV12-3 or TRBV12-4 to TRBJ2-3, with 9 bases fitting TRBD2. The CDR3 totals 14 residues. Written as DNA, the CDR3 is TGTGCCAGCAGTTCTAGCGGGGTCACAGATGCGCAGTATTCT. Translating it yields CASSSSGVTDAQYS.

This clonotype showed up many times. The chain uses TRBV5-1 and TRBJ2-3; a possible D gene is TRBD2 (5 bases). The V and J ends lost 4 bases and 2 bases respectively, with 14 bases between them. This CDR3 comprises 15 residues. Germline lookup yields CDR1 SGHRS and CDR2 YFSETQ. This chain's CDR3 is CASSRDGGYTDTQYF. The DNA for the CDR3 is TGCGCCAGCAGCCGAGACGGAGGATACACAGATACGCAGTATTTT.

V and J are TRBV20-1 and TRBJ2-3; D perhaps matches TRBD2 (6 bases). The CDR3 has 16 amino acids. V lost 6 bases, J lost 2 bases, and 21 bases lay in between. Germline CDR1 is DFQATT and CDR2 is SNEGSKA (reference sequence). The chain's CDR3 is CSAPSTAGSFTDTQYF. The CDR3 region has the DNA TGCAGTGCCCCATCTACGGCGGGGTCTTTCACAGATACGCAGTATTTT.